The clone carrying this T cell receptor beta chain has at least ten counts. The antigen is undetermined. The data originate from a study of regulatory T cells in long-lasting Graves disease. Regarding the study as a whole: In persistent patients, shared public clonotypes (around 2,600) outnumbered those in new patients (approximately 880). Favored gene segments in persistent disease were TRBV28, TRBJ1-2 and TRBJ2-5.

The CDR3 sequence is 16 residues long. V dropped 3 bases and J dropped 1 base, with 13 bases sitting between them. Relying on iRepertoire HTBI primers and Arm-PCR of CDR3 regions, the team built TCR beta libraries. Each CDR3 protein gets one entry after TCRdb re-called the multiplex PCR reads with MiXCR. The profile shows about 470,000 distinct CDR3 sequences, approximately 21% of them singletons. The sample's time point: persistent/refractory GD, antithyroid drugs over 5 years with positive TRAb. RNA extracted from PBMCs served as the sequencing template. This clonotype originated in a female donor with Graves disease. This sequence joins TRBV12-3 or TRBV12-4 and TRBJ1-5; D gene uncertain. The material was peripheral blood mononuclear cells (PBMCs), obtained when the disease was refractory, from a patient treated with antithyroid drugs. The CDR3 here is CASSFVRGPSNQPQHF. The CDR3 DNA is TGTGCCAGCAGTTTTGTCCGAGGTCCCAGCAATCAGCCCCAGCATTTT.